This TCR beta chain was observed in a study of cytomegalovirus exposure and HLA in healthy donors. Study information: Roughly 85 million unique TCRs from HLA-typed donors made up an early data release.

General study findings and limits: There were reportedly fewer N-insertions in an Asian-associated ancestry cluster than the roughly 670-donor mean, in a later analysis. Earlier analysis yielded a pattern in which most TCR beta V segments were productive about 90% or about 30% of the time.

This PCR relied on a set of 60 Vbeta primers and 13 Jbeta primers. Produced via immunoSEQ multiplex PCR; TCRdb's table is partial and in-frame only. Its table records about 130,000 clones. The CDR3 spans 13 residues. CDR1 is SGHTA and CDR2 is FQGTGA in the germline V gene. V lost 5 bases and J lost 4, with 11 bases in between. Note on this clone: What it binds is unknown.

The origin of this receptor is a woman in her 40s in good health and CMV-seropositive. J is TRBJ1-1 and V is TRBV7-3; no definite D call. The sequenced material came from PBMCs. CDR3: CASSVEVTTEAFF. DNA of the CDR3: TGTGCCAGCAGCGTGGAGGTTACCACTGAAGCTTTCTTT.